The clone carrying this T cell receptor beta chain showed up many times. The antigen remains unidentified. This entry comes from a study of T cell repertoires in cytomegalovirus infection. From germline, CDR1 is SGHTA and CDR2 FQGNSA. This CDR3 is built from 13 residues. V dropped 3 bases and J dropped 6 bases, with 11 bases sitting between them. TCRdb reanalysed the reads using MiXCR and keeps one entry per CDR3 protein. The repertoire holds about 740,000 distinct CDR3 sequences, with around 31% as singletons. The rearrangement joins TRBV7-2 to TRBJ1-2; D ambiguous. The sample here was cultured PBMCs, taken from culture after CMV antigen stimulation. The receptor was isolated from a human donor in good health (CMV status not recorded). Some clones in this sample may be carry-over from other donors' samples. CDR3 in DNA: TGTGCCAGCAGCTTGGTTTCTACTGATGGCTACACCTTC. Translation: CASSLVSTDGYTF.